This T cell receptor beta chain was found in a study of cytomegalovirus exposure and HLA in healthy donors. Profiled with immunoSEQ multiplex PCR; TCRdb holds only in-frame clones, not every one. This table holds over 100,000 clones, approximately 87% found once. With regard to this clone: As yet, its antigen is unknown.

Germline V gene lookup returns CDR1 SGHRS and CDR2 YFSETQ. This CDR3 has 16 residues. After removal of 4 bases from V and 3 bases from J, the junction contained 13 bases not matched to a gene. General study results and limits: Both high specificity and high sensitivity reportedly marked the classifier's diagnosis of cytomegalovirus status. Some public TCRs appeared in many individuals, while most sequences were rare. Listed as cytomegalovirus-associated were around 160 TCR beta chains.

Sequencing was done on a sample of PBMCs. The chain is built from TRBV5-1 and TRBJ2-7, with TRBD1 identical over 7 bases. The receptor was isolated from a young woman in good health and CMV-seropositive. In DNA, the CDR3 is TGCGCCAGCAGCCCATCATCACAGGGGTGGAACTACGAGCAGTACTTC. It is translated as CASSPSSQGWNYEQYF. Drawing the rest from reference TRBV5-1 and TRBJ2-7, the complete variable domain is KAGVTQTPRYLIKTRGQQVTLSCSPISGHRSVSWYQQTPGQGLQFLFEYFSETQRNKGNFPGRFSGRQFSNSRSEMNVSTLELGDSALYLCASSPSSQGWNYEQYFGPGTRLTVT.